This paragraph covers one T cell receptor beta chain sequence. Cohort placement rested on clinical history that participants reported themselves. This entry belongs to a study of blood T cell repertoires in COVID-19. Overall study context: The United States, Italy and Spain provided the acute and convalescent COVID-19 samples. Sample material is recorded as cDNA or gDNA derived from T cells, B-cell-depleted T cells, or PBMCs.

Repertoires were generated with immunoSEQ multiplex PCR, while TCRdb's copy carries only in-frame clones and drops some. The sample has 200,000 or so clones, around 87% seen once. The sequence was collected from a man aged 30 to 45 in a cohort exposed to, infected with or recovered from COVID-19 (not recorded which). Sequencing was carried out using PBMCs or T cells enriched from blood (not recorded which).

CDR3 DNA: TGTGCCAGCAGATTAACTAGCGGTCCATACAATGAGCAGTTCTTC. Protein: CASRLTSGPYNEQFF. The gene calls are TRBV7-9 and TRBJ2-1; 8 bases line up with TRBD2. CDR1 and CDR2 from the germline V gene are SEHNR and FQNEAQ (reference sequence). Trimming cost V 6 bases and J 4 bases; bases outside gene matches: 8. This CDR3 spans 15 amino acids. Full variable domain (missing parts from reference TRBV7-9 and TRBJ2-1): DTGVSQNPRHKITKRGQNVTFRCDPISEHNRLYWYRQTLGQGPEFLTYFQNEAQLEKSRLLSDRFSAERPKGSFSTLEIQRTEQGDSAMYLCASRLTSGPYNEQFFGPGTRLTVL.